These T cell receptor beta chains were read from a single sample in a study of memory CD4+ T cells and cytomegalovirus serostatus. Clones were read by immunoSEQ multiplex PCR, and TCRdb kept only the in-frame ones, dropping some. Of about 27,000 clones listed, 60% to 85% are singletons. The sequencing sample was made of memory CD4+ T cells from blood. The receptors originated from an adult in good health and CMV-seronegative. Each CDR3 is given with its conserved first and last residue.

CDR3: CASSLDGGVSNQPQHF
J: TRBJ1-5
V: TRBV11-2

CDR3: CASSSTGGAYEQYF
J: TRBJ2-7
V: TRBV11-2

CDR3: CATVTGSYGYTF
J: TRBJ1-2
V: TRBV28

CDR3: CASSWALNTEAFF
J: TRBJ1-1
V: TRBV7-9

CDR3: CASSPPAPDTQYF
J: TRBJ2-3
V: TRBV7-2

CDR3: CSVLRVSMDNEQFF
J: TRBJ2-1
V: TRBV29-1

CDR3: CAWSERTGSEAFF
J: TRBJ1-1
V: TRBV30

CDR3: CASSVLPTTSTQYF
J: TRBJ2-3
V: TRBV9

CDR3: CASRERWQNYGYTF
J: TRBJ1-2
V: TRBV6-1

CDR3: CASRGTGINNQPQHF
J: TRBJ1-5
V: TRBV2

CDR3: CASSRTGKGSSGANVLTF
J: TRBJ2-6
V: TRBV5-6

CDR3: CASSLKGRPGEQYF
J: TRBJ2-7
V: TRBV5-5

CDR3: CASSTPQTFGHEQYF
J: TRBJ2-7
V: TRBV6-5

CDR3: CASRGYTDTQYF
J: TRBJ2-3
V: TRBV4-3

CDR3: CASSILFGGLSNQPQHF
J: TRBJ1-5
V: TRBV19

CDR3: CASSLVGGYGYTF
J: TRBJ1-2
V: TRBV7-2

CDR3: CSVDSYNEQFF
J: TRBJ2-1
V: TRBV29-1

CDR3: CASSQRKQVNSPLHF
J: TRBJ1-6
V: TRBV4-1

CDR3: CASSYLTGYEQYF
J: TRBJ2-7
V: TRBV6-5

CDR3: CASSVGSSPYSYNEQFF
J: TRBJ2-1
V: TRBV9

CDR3: CACQKQGGGELFF
J: TRBJ2-2
V: TRBV30

CDR3: CASSDGGRAWEQYF
J: TRBJ2-7
V: TRBV6-1

CDR3: CATTPQRGSYEQYF
J: TRBJ2-7
V: TRBV6-5